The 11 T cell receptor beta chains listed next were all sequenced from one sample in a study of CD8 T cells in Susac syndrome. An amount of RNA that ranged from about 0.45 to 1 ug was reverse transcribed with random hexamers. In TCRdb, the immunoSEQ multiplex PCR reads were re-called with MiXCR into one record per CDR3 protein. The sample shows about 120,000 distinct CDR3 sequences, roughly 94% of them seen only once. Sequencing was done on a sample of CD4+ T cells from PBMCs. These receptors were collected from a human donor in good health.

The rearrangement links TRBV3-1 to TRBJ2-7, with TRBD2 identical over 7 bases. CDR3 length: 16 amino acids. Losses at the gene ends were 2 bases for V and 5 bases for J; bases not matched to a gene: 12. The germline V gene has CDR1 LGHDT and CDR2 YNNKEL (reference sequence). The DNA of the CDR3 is TGTGCCAGCAGCCAATGGGCTAGCGGACGCCCCAACGAGCAGTACTTC. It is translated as CASSQWASGRPNEQYF.

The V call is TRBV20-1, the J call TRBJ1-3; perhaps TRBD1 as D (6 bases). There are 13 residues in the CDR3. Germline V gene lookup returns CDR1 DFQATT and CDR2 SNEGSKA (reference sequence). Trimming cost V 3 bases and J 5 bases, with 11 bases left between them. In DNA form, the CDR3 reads TGCAGTGCTAGCGGACAGTTTCGAAACACCATATATTTT. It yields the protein CSASGQFRNTIYF.

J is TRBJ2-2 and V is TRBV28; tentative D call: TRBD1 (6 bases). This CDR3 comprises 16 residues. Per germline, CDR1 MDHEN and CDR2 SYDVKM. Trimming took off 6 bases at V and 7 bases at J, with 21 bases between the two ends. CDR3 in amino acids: CASRLDRAGGSGELFF. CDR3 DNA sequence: TGTGCCAGCAGACTGGACAGAGCTGGTGGTAGCGGGGAGCTGTTTTTT.

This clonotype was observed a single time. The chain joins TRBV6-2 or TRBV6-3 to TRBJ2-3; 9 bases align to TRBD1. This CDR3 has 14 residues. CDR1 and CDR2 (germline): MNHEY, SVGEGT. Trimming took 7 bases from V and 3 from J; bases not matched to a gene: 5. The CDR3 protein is CASTPGQGTDTQYF. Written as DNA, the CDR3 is TGTGCCAGCACCCCCGGACAGGGGACAGATACGCAGTATTTT.

CDR3 coding DNA: TGTGCCAGCAGTGACCTGACAGGGAGAGAGACCCAGTACTTC. Protein sequence: CASSDLTGRETQYF. The chain uses TRBV2 and TRBJ2-5; 7 bases are shared with TRBD1. Germline V gene data show CDR1 as SNHLY and CDR2 as FYNNEI. The CDR3 extends over 14 amino acids. J was trimmed by 4 bases and V by 3 bases; bases with no gene match: 5. Drawing the rest from reference TRBV2 and TRBJ2-5, the complete variable domain is EPEVTQTPSHQVTQMGQEVILRCVPISNHLYFYWYRQILGQKVEFLVSFYNNEISEKSEIFDDQFSVERPDGSNFTLKIRSTKLEDSAMYFCASSDLTGRETQYFGPGTRLLVL.

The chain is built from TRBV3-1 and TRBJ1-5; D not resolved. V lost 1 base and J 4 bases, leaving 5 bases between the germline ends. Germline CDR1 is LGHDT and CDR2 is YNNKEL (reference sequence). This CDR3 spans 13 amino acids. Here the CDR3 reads CASSQAGNQPQHF. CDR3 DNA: TGTGCCAGCAGCCAAGCCGGGAATCAGCCCCAGCATTTT. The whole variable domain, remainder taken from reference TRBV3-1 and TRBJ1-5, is DTAVSQTPKYLVTQMGNDKSIKCEQNLGHDTMYWYKQDSKKFLKIMFSYNNKELIINETVPNRFSPKSPDKAHLNLHINSLELGDSAVYFCASSQAGNQPQHFGDGTRLSIL.

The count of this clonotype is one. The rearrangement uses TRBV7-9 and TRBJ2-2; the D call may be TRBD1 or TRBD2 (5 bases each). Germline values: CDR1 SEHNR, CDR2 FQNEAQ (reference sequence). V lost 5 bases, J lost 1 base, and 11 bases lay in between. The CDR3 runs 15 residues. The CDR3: CASSPPGRNTGELFF. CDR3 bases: TGTGCCAGCAGCCCCCCGGGGCGGAACACCGGGGAGCTGTTTTTT.

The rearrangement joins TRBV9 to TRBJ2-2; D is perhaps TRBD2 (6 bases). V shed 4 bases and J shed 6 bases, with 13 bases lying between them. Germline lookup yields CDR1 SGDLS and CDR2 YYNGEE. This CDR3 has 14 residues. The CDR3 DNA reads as TGTGCCAGCAGCCGAACTAGCTCCCCCGGGGAGCTGTTTTTT. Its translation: CASSRTSSPGELFF.

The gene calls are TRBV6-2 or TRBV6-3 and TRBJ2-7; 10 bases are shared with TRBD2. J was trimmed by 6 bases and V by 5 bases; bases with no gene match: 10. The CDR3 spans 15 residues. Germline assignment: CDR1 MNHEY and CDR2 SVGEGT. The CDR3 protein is CASSPLAGARFEQYF. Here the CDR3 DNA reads TGTGCCAGCAGTCCGCTAGCGGGAGCTAGGTTCGAGCAGTACTTC.

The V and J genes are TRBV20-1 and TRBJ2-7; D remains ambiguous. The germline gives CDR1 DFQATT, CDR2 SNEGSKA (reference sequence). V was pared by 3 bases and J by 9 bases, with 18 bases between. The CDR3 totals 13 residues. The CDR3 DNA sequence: TGCAGTGCTAGGGCTGGGGATCTACGAGGGCAGTACTTC. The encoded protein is CSARAGDLRGQYF.

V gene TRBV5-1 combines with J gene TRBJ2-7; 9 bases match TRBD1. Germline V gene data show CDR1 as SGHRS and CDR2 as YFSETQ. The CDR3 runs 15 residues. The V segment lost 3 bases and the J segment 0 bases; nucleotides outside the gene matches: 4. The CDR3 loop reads CASSSGTGNSYEQYF. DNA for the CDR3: TGCGCCAGCAGCTCCGGGACAGGGAACTCCTACGAGCAGTACTTC.